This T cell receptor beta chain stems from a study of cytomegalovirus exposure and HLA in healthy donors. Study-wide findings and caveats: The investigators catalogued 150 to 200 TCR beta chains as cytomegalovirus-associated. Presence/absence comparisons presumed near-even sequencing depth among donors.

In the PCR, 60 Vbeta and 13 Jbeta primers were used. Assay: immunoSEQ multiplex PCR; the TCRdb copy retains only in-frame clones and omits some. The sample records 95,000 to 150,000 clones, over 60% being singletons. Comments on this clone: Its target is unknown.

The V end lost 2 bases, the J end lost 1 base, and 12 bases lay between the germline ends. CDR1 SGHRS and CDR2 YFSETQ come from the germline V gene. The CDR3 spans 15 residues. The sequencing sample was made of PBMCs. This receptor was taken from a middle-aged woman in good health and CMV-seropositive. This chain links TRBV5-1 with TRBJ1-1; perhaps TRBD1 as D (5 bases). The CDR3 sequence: CASSFAGIPNTEAFF. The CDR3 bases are TGCGCCAGCAGCTTTGCAGGGATACCGAACACTGAAGCTTTCTTT.